A selection of T cell receptor beta chains follows, all from one sample in a study of T cell repertoires in ileal Crohn's disease. Method: immunoSEQ multiplex PCR; TCRdb's copy keeps in-frame clones and lacks some. This table has tens of thousands of clones, roughly nine tenths appearing once. The sample comprised ileal tissue. These receptors all stem from an adult with Crohn's disease. Each CDR3 is given with its conserved first and last residue. A D gene is named only where the DNA matches it firmly. The size of a clone is reported for some rows only, either as once, few or many, or as a class for expanded clones.

TRBD1	TRBV19	.	TRBJ2-3	CASSIAGTGNTDTQYF	TGTGCCAGTAGTATAGCCGGGACAGGGAACACAGATACGCAGTATTTT
.	TRBV6-1	.	TRBJ2-5	CASSEMAVGGGETQYF	TGTGCCAGCAGTGAAATGGCGGTAGGGGGTGGGGAGACCCAGTACTTC
TRBD2	TRBV11-2	.	TRBJ2-3	CASSLGGSTDTQYF	TGTGCCAGCAGCTTGGGGGGGAGCACAGATACGCAGTATTTT
.	TRBV10-2	once	TRBJ1-1	CASIKGRGTTEAFF	TGCGCCAGCATTAAGGGGCGGGGGACCACTGAAGCTTTCTTT
.	TRBV29-1	.	TRBJ1-1	CSVGTPTRSFEAFF	TGCAGCGTTGGGACCCCAACTAGGAGCTTCGAAGCTTTCTTT
.	TRBV12-5	.	TRBJ2-7	CASGALDRRGTYEQYF	TGTGCTAGTGGGGCACTGGACCGCCGGGGGACCTACGAGCAGTACTTC
.	TRBV6-5	.	TRBJ1-2	CASSHSDRGYGYTF	TGTGCCAGCAGCCACTCGGACAGAGGATATGGCTACACCTTC
TRBD1	TRBV19	.	TRBJ1-5	CASTRDRVGNQPQHF	TGTGCCAGTACCCGGGACAGGGTTGGCAATCAGCCCCAGCATTTT
TRBD2	TRBV4-2	.	TRBJ2-3	CASTTSGRSTDTQYF	TGTGCCAGCACTACTAGCGGGAGATCGACAGATACGCAGTATTTT
.	TRBV27	.	TRBJ1-1	CASSLRTSTITEAFF	TGTGCCAGCAGTTTACGGACAAGTACGATAACTGAAGCTTTCTTT
TRBD2	TRBV11-3	.	TRBJ2-3	CASSFVNSGRAPDTQYF	TGTGCCAGCAGCTTTGTGAACAGCGGGAGGGCCCCAGATACGCAGTATTTT
.	TRBV25-1	.	TRBJ1-6	CASREHRENSPLHF	TGTGCCAGTAGAGAGCACAGGGAGAATTCACCCCTCCACTTT
.	TRBV6-6	.	TRBJ2-5	CASSKEEATQYF	TGTGCCAGCAGCAAGGAGGAGGCGACCCAGTACTTC
.	TRBV6-1	.	TRBJ1-1	CASRSYTEAFF	TGTGCCAGCCGGTCGTACACTGAAGCTTTCTTT
TRBD1	TRBV2	.	TRBJ1-1	CASRAPNIRGTEAFF	TGTGCCAGCAGGGCCCCTAATATCAGGGGGACTGAAGCTTTCTTT
.	TRBV27	.	TRBJ1-2	CASKPTGFGGYTF	TGTGCCAGCAAACCTACAGGGTTCGGAGGCTACACCTTC
.	TRBV13	.	TRBJ2-7	CASSQLDRDSYEQYF	TGTGCCAGCAGCCAACTTGACCGGGACTCCTACGAGCAGTACTTC
TRBD2	TRBV27	.	TRBJ2-7	CASRYSGSNLYEQYF	TGTGCCAGCAGGTATAGCGGGAGTAATCTGTACGAGCAGTACTTC
.	TRBV5-5	.	TRBJ1-2	CASGHPGFNYGYTF	TGTGCCAGCGGCCACCCGGGTTTTAACTATGGCTACACCTTC
TRBD2	TRBV5-8	.	TRBJ2-1	CATLAGTRRGNEQFF	TGTGCCACCTTAGCGGGAACAAGGCGTGGCAATGAGCAGTTCTTC
.	TRBV7-8	.	TRBJ1-4	CASSPMAGSDMRLFF	TGTGCCAGCAGTCCTATGGCGGGGTCCGACATGCGGCTGTTTTTT
TRBD1	TRBV10-3	.	TRBJ1-2	CAISMGTGSLQGYTF	TGTGCCATCAGTATGGGGACAGGCTCCCTCCAGGGCTACACCTTC
.	TRBV30	.	TRBJ2-7	CAWSVADRGEQYF	TGTGCCTGGAGTGTAGCTGATCGGGGCGAGCAGTACTTC
.	TRBV5-8	.	TRBJ1-4	CASSPTEGGRVKLFF	TGTGCCAGCAGCCCAACGGAGGGGGGGCGCGTAAAACTGTTTTTT
.	TRBV9	.	TRBJ1-1	CASSVALNTEAFF	TGTGCCAGCAGCGTAGCCCTTAACACTGAAGCTTTCTTT
.	TRBV6-5	.	TRBJ2-6	CASSYSLQGGANVLTF	TGTGCCAGCAGTTACTCGCTTCAGGGTGGGGCCAACGTCCTGACTTTC
TRBD1	TRBV25-1	once	TRBJ1-3	CASSEYCSGQRVVDTIYF	TGTGCCAGCAGTGAATACTGCTCGGGACAGAGGGTCGTTGACACCATATATTTT
TRBD1	TRBV7-9	.	TRBJ1-1	CASSTTGEFPPEAFF	TGTGCCAGCAGCACCACAGGGGAATTCCCCCCTGAAGCTTTCTTT
TRBD1	TRBV14	.	TRBJ2-4	CASSQKRTGGVNIQYF	TGTGCCAGCAGCCAAAAAAGGACAGGGGGCGTAAACATTCAGTACTTC
.	TRBV19	.	TRBJ2-6	CASKGNPSGANVLTF	TGTGCCAGTAAGGGGAATCCATCTGGGGCCAACGTCCTGACTTTC
.	TRBV5-1	once	TRBJ2-1	CASSLDGRVLGNGEQFF	TGCGCCAGCAGCTTGGATGGTCGGGTACTCGGGAATGGTGAGCAGTTCTTC
TRBD1	TRBV4-3	.	TRBJ1-1	CASSQALTGRSPEAFF	TGCGCCAGCAGCCAAGCGCTGACAGGGAGGTCCCCTGAAGCTTTCTTT
.	TRBV13	.	TRBJ2-7	CASSSYESDYEQYF	TGTGCCAGCAGCTCCTACGAATCCGACTACGAGCAGTACTTC
.	TRBV19	few	TRBJ2-5	CASSIEGRAQTQYF	TGTGCCAGTAGTATAGAAGGCAGGGCTCAGACCCAGTACTTC
.	TRBV7-9	.	TRBJ1-2	CASSLGGSDGYTF	TGTGCCAGCAGCTTAGGCGGGTCAGATGGCTACACCTTC
.	TRBV7-3	.	TRBJ2-5	CASSESWGEQETQYF	TGTGCCAGCAGCGAGAGTTGGGGAGAACAGGAGACCCAGTACTTC
.	TRBV15	.	TRBJ2-5	CATSRDRQVQETQYF	TGTGCCACCAGCAGAGACCGACAGGTCCAAGAGACCCAGTACTTC
TRBD1	TRBV15	.	TRBJ1-2	CATSGDRVFHGYTF	TGTGCCACCAGCGGGGACAGGGTTTTTCATGGCTACACCTTC
TRBD1	TRBV19	.	TRBJ1-5	CASSIRGTARNQPQHF	TGTGCCAGTAGTATCAGGGGGACAGCCAGGAATCAGCCCCAGCATTTT
.	TRBV4-1	.	TRBJ2-2	CASSQAVGELFF	TGCGCCAGCAGCCAAGCGGTCGGGGAGCTGTTTTTT
.	TRBV5-1	.	TRBJ1-2	CASSHRFFTGDNPRNYYGYTF	TGCGCCAGCAGTCATAGGTTTTTTACAGGCGATAATCCCCGGAACTACTATGGCTACACCTTC